Sequencing of this T cell receptor (beta chain) was carried out in a study of shared clonotypes between healthy human individuals. Regarding the study as a whole: Genetic and exposure-history diversity was limited by the small donor number. It was only blood that was sampled, and tissue repertoires likely differ.

The CDR3 covers 16 residues. J was trimmed by 6 bases and V by 1 base; bases with no gene match: 6. The V gene's germline CDR1 is SGHTA and CDR2 FQGNSA. This clone has a single count. The target antigen is unknown. PCR replicates from unsorted PBMC used around 320 ng DNA, and this amount was tens of thousands of T cell genomes. Clones were read by immunoSEQ multiplex PCR, and TCRdb kept only the in-frame ones, dropping some. The sample lists about 560,000 clones, roughly 72% occurring once. This clonotype originated in a woman between 40 and 50 years old in good health. Some clones in this sample may be carry-over from other donors' samples. The rearrangement joins TRBV7-2 to TRBJ2-3; 11 bases are a match to TRBD2. Sequencing was carried out using PBMCs. CDR3 protein: CASSLGGASGRDTQYF. The CDR3, as DNA: TGTGCCAGCAGCTTAGGAGGCGCTAGCGGGAGGGATACGCAGTATTTT. Full variable domain (outside the CDR3, taken from reference TRBV7-2 and TRBJ2-3): GAGVSQSPSNKVTEKGKDVELRCDPISGHTALYWYRQSLGQGLEFLIYFQGNSAPDKSGLPSDRFSAERTGGSVSTLTIQRTQQEDSAVYLCASSLGGASGRDTQYFGPGTRLTVL.